The 29 T cell receptor beta chains given below trace back to one sample, sequenced in a study of identical twins. TCRdb fed the 5' RACE reads into MiXCR, producing one record per CDR3 protein. The sample carries roughly 570,000 distinct CDR3 sequences, around 9.6% recorded once. These data were also reused for a study on yellow fever vaccine responses in identical twins.

Sequenced material: PBMCs. The receptors shown here come from a woman aged 18-35 years in good health.

The rearrangement uses TRBV5-1 and TRBJ2-1; TRBD2 matches at 13 bases. The CDR3 contains 15 residues. V gave up 2 bases and J gave up 7 bases; unmatched junction bases: 3. Germline lookup yields CDR1 SGHRS and CDR2 YFSETQ. CDR3 residues: CASSFGLAGVNEQFF. The CDR3 coding sequence is TGCGCCAGCAGCTTCGGACTAGCGGGAGTTAATGAGCAGTTCTTC. The variable domain in full, completed from reference TRBV5-1 and TRBJ2-1, reads KAGVTQTPRYLIKTRGQQVTLSCSPISGHRSVSWYQQTPGQGLQFLFEYFSETQRNKGNFPGRFSGRQFSNSRSEMNVSTLELGDSALYLCASSFGLAGVNEQFFGPGTRLTVL.

This clonotype was counted ten times or more. V and J are TRBV14 and TRBJ2-7; tentative D call: TRBD1 (5 bases). From germline, CDR1 is SGHDN and CDR2 FVKESK. Between the trimmed V and J ends, which lost 1 base and 7 bases, there was a span of 11 bases. The CDR3 has 13 amino acids. CDR3: CASSQAQGTEQYF. CDR3 nucleotides: TGTGCCAGCAGCCAAGCTCAGGGTACGGAGCAGTACTTC.

This clonotype was seen repeatedly, ten times or more. CDR3 DNA: TGTGCCACCAGTGACTCCGGCGTAGCGGGAGTTTCTGGCGAGCAGTACTTC. This encodes CATSDSGVAGVSGEQYF. The J gene is TRBJ2-7, the V gene TRBV24-1; 9 nucleotides align to TRBD2. The CDR3 spans 17 residues. Germline V gene data show CDR1 as KGHDR and CDR2 as SFDVKD. With 4 bases clipped from V and 6 bases from J, the junction kept 15 bases outside the gene matches.

This clonotype was seen a handful of times. This chain uses TRBV27 with TRBJ2-1; 9 bases match TRBD2. V was pared by 7 bases and J by 4 bases, with 8 bases of the junction left unmatched. Germline loops: CDR1 MNHEY, CDR2 SMNVEV (reference sequence). The CDR3 spans 15 residues. The CDR3 spells CASTAGGPRYNEQFF. The CDR3 coding sequence is TGTGCCAGCACCGCGGGAGGGCCTCGGTACAATGAGCAGTTCTTC.

V and J are TRBV5-6 and TRBJ2-3, with a weak D call TRBD1 (6 bases). The CDR3 length is 17 residues. The ends were cut back, 3 bases at V and 4 bases at J, with 21 bases in the middle. Germline V gene data show CDR1 as SGHDT and CDR2 as YYEEEE. DNA of the CDR3: TGTGCCAGCAGCTGGGGGCTGGGGAACCCGACTTCAGATACGCAGTATTTT. It codes for CASSWGLGNPTSDTQYF. Full variable domain (outside the CDR3, taken from reference TRBV5-6 and TRBJ2-3): DAGVTQSPTHLIKTRGQQVTLRCSPKSGHDTVSWYQQALGQGPQFIFQYYEEEERQRGNFPDRFSGHQFPNYSSELNVNALLLGDSALYLCASSWGLGNPTSDTQYFGPGTRLTVL.

This clonotype was seen repeatedly, ten times or more. The CDR3 sequence: CATSRQTGIGTGELFF. CDR3 coding DNA: TGTGCCACCAGCAGGCAGACAGGGATTGGCACCGGGGAGCTGTTTTTT. The chain couples TRBV15 to TRBJ2-2, with 7 positions matching TRBD1. With 3 bases clipped from V and 4 bases from J, the junction kept 8 bases outside the gene matches. The CDR3 is made up of 16 amino acids. Germline CDR1 LNHNV, CDR2 YYDKDF (reference sequence).

The chain combines TRBV20-1 with TRBJ2-2; 9 nucleotides match TRBD1. The germline CDR1 and CDR2 sequences are DFQATT and SNEGSKA (reference sequence). This CDR3 contains 15 residues. The V gene end was trimmed by 7 bases and the J gene end by 5 bases; junction bases not matched to a gene: 11. The CDR3 DNA reads TGCAGTGGCACCCCGACAGGGGGTAAGACCGGGGAGCTGTTTTTT. It codes for CSGTPTGGKTGELFF.

The chain carries TRBV7-9 and TRBJ1-2, with unresolved D. The germline V gene has CDR1 SEHNR and CDR2 FQNEAQ (reference sequence). The CDR3 covers 13 residues. The ends were cut back, 4 bases at V and 7 bases at J, with 13 bases in the middle. Here the CDR3 reads CASSSRTGSGYTF. The CDR3 DNA reads as TGTGCCAGCAGCTCCCGGACGGGTTCTGGCTACACCTTC.

The chain recombines TRBV11-2 with TRBJ2-1; 11 positions match TRBD2. Unmatched junction bases numbered 6, after V lost 0 bases and J lost 2 bases. This CDR3 has 18 residues. CDR1 is SGHAT and CDR2 is FQNNGV in the germline V gene. The CDR3 bases are TGTGCCAGCAGCTTAGACGGAGCTAGCGGGAGGACCTACAATGAGCAGTTCTTC. It yields the protein CASSLDGASGRTYNEQFF.

This clonotype turned up a few times. The CDR3: CASKGVMVFGVVDTEAFF. The DNA for the CDR3 is TGTGCCAGCAAGGGGGTTATGGTCTTTGGGGTAGTTGACACTGAAGCTTTCTTT. This rearrangement joins TRBV6-4 to TRBJ1-1, with D perhaps matching TRBD1 (6 bases). The V end was cut by 7 bases, the J end by 3 bases, with 27 bases between. CDR1 is MRHNA and CDR2 is SNTAGT in the germline V gene. This CDR3 has 18 residues.

The V gene is TRBV5-6, the J gene TRBJ2-3; D is unclear. The CDR3 has 14 amino acids. Trimming stripped 4 bases from V and 2 bases from J, with 11 bases between. CDR1 and CDR2 from the germline V gene are SGHDT and YYEEEE. The DNA of the CDR3 is TGTGCCAGCAGCGAAGAGAAATTCACAGATACGCAGTATTTT. Its translation: CASSEEKFTDTQYF.

This clonotype was seen repeatedly, ten times or more. The V call is TRBV20-1, the J call TRBJ2-1; 8 bases fit TRBD2. Per the germline V gene, CDR1 is DFQATT and CDR2 is SNEGSKA (reference sequence). This CDR3 is 14 amino acids long. J was trimmed by 3 bases and V by 3 bases; bases with no gene match: 4. For the CDR3, the DNA is TGCAGTGCTAGGTTAGCGGGAATCTACAATGAGCAGTTCTTC. It specifies CSARLAGIYNEQFF.

This clonotype came up many times. The CDR3: CAISESAQLNEKLFF. DNA of the CDR3: TGTGCCATCAGTGAGTCGGCGCAGCTGAATGAAAAACTGTTTTTT. V usage is TRBV10-3 and J usage is TRBJ1-4; D is uncertain. This CDR3 contains 15 residues. With 0 bases removed from V and 5 bases from J, the gap between germline ends came to 10 bases. Germline V gene lookup returns CDR1 ENHRY and CDR2 SYGVKD.

This clonotype was detected only a few times. This chain links TRBV20-1 with TRBJ2-5; 7 positions match TRBD2. The CDR3 is 13 amino acids. J lost 5 bases, V lost 4 bases, and 7 bases had no gene match. Germline V gene lookup returns CDR1 DFQATT and CDR2 SNEGSKA (reference sequence). The CDR3 loop is CSANRGSGETQYF. The DNA of the CDR3 is TGCAGTGCTAACCGCGGTAGCGGGGAGACCCAGTACTTC.

This clonotype occurred many times. V and J are TRBV7-3 and TRBJ2-3; a possible D gene is TRBD2 (6 bases). The germline V and J ends were trimmed by 4 bases and 1 base, with 9 bases remaining between them. In germline, CDR1 is SGHTA, CDR2 FQGTGA. The CDR3 runs 14 residues. Here the CDR3 reads CASSSSGGTDTQYF. The CDR3 DNA reads TGTGCCAGCAGCTCGTCGGGGGGCACAGATACGCAGTATTTT.

In this sample, this clonotype turned up many times. V usage is TRBV11-2 and J usage is TRBJ2-1; D not certain. Germline CDR1 and CDR2: SGHAT and FQNNGV. Trimming pared 4 bases from V and 5 bases from J, leaving 9 bases between. The CDR3 sequence is 13 residues long. CDR3 DNA: TGTGCCAGCAGCTCGGTGGTACACAATGAGCAGTTCTTC. This sequence encodes CASSSVVHNEQFF.

The rearrangement joins TRBV14 to TRBJ2-1; 7 bases agree with TRBD1. This CDR3 region has 16 residues. The ends lost 4 bases at V and 5 bases at J; junction bases unmatched: 11. From germline, CDR1 is SGHDN and CDR2 FVKESK. The CDR3 DNA reads TGTGCCAGCAGCCGAATCGGGACAGAGACAGACAATGAGCAGTTCTTC. The encoded protein is CASSRIGTETDNEQFF. The full variable domain, completed using reference TRBV14 and TRBJ2-1, is EAGVTQFPSHSVIEKGQTVTLRCDPISGHDNLYWYRRVMGKEIKFLLHFVKESKQDESGMPNNRFLAERTGGTYSTLKVQPAELEDSGVYFCASSRIGTETDNEQFFGPGTRLTVL.

The gene calls are TRBV5-4 and TRBJ2-1; D might be TRBD2 (7 bases). From germline, CDR1 is SGHNT and CDR2 YYREEE (reference sequence). Trimming cost V 6 bases and J 3 bases, with 22 bases left between them. This CDR3 has 17 amino acids. CDR3 nucleotides: TGTGCCAGCACCGAGGGGGGGCCGGGGGTCCGCTACAATGAGCAGTTCTTC. It yields the protein CASTEGGPGVRYNEQFF.

This clonotype has more than one count but fewer than ten. This chain joins TRBV6-5 and TRBJ1-1; the match to TRBD1 covers 7 bases. The CDR3 is 13 amino acids. V shed 0 bases and J 7 bases; nucleotides not matched to a gene: 2. The germline V gene encodes CDR1 MNHEY and CDR2 SVGAGI. CDR3 loop: CASSYSGDSEAFF. The CDR3 DNA sequence: TGTGCCAGCAGTTACTCGGGGGACAGTGAAGCTTTCTTT.

Only a few counts were recorded for this clonotype. This chain links TRBV29-1 with TRBJ2-7; TRBD1 agrees at 7 bases. With 6 bases clipped from V and 1 base from J, the junction kept 6 bases outside the gene matches. The CDR3 runs 13 residues. Germline loops: CDR1 SQVTM, CDR2 ANQGSEA. The CDR3 is CSVMTGFSYEQYF. The CDR3 DNA reads TGCAGCGTGATGACAGGGTTTTCCTACGAGCAGTACTTC.

V is TRBV28 and J is TRBJ1-1, with unresolved D. CDR1 MDHEN and CDR2 SYDVKM come from the germline V gene. The CDR3 sequence is 15 residues long. With 3 bases removed from V and 0 bases from J, the gap between germline ends came to 11 bases. In nucleotides, the CDR3 is TGTGCCAGCAGTTTTAACATGGGTCTGAACACTGAAGCTTTCTTT. Its translation is CASSFNMGLNTEAFF. Supplemented by reference TRBV28 and TRBJ1-1, the full variable domain reads DVKVTQSSRYLVKRTGEKVFLECVQDMDHENMFWYRQDPGLGLRLIYFSYDVKMKEKGDIPEGYSVSREKKERFSLILESASTNQTSMYLCASSFNMGLNTEAFFGQGTRLTVV.

In this sample, this clonotype turned up a few times. This chain uses TRBV30 with TRBJ1-5, with D perhaps matching TRBD1 (5 bases). Germline V gives CDR1 GTSNPN, CDR2 SVGIG (reference sequence). V was trimmed by 2 bases and J by 2 bases, leaving 13 bases between them. The CDR3 has 15 residues. CDR3 loop: CAWSRRQGGNQPQHF. CDR3 bases: TGTGCCTGGAGTCGGAGGCAGGGCGGCAATCAGCCCCAGCATTTT.

This rearrangement joins TRBV7-3 to TRBJ2-3; TRBD2 aligns across 7 bases. V gave up 1 base and J gave up 2 bases; unmatched junction bases: 6. Germline values: CDR1 SGHTA, CDR2 FQGTGA. The CDR3 consists of 16 residues. The CDR3 region has the DNA TGTGCCAGCAGCTTAAACGGGGGGATGTTCACAGATACGCAGTATTTT. It is translated as CASSLNGGMFTDTQYF.

At least ten counts were recorded for this clonotype. The V and J genes are TRBV6-1 and TRBJ2-5; D might be TRBD1 (5 bases). Germline CDR1 and CDR2: MNHNS and SASEGT. This CDR3 comprises 14 residues. V shed 8 bases and J shed 1 base, with 14 bases lying between them. The CDR3 coding sequence is TGTGCCAGCTCTCTCTTGGGGCCCCAAGAGACCCAGTACTTC. Translation gives CASSLLGPQETQYF.

This clonotype was recorded at least ten times. The chain couples TRBV11-1 to TRBJ1-2, with TRBD1 matching 8 bases. V was clipped by 3 bases and J by 0 bases; unmatched bases: 12. The germline CDR1 and CDR2 sequences are SGHAT and FQDESV (reference sequence). CDR3 length: 18 residues. This CDR3 is CASSFPRKSGGTNYGYTF. The CDR3 DNA is TGTGCCAGCAGCTTTCCCCGGAAATCAGGGGGCACTAACTATGGCTACACCTTC. The variable domain in full, with the rest retrieved from reference TRBV11-1 and TRBJ1-2, is EAEVAQSPRYKITEKSQAVAFWCDPISGHATLYWYRQILGQGPELLVQFQDESVVDDSQLPKDRFSAERLKGVDSTLKIQPAELGDSAMYLCASSFPRKSGGTNYGYTFGSGTRLTVV.

The rearrangement joins TRBV6-1 to TRBJ2-1; the match to TRBD1 covers 7 bases. CDR1 and CDR2 from the germline V gene are MNHNS and SASEGT. J was trimmed by 7 bases and V by 7 bases; bases with no gene match: 4. CDR3 length equals 12 residues. CDR3 bases: TGTGCCAGCAAGACAGGGTGGAATGAGCAGTTCTTC. Its translation is CASKTGWNEQFF.

The J gene is TRBJ2-7, the V gene TRBV7-8; D perhaps matches TRBD2 (6 bases). The CDR3 has 14 amino acids. V lost 5 bases and J 3 bases, leaving 14 bases between the germline ends. The germline V gene has CDR1 SGHVS and CDR2 FQNEAQ. CDR3 sequence: CASSLTGVHYEQYF. CDR3 bases: TGTGCCAGCAGCCTCACGGGGGTACACTACGAGCAGTACTTC. The variable domain in full, completed from reference TRBV7-8 and TRBJ2-7, reads GAGVSQSPRYKVAKRGQDVALRCDPISGHVSLFWYQQALGQGPEFLTYFQNEAQLDKSGLPSDRFFAERPEGSVSTLKIQRTQQEDSAVYLCASSLTGVHYEQYFGPGTRLTVT.

This clonotype showed up just a few times. This chain joins TRBV29-1 and TRBJ2-7, with 9 bases matching TRBD1. The germline V gene encodes CDR1 SQVTM and CDR2 ANQGSEA. The CDR3 consists of 13 residues. Losses at the gene ends were 7 bases for V and 3 bases for J; bases not matched to a gene: 7. CDR3 coding DNA: TGCAGCGCAAGACAGGGGGATCTCTACGAGCAGTACTTC. Translation gives CSARQGDLYEQYF.

The chain joins TRBV6-1 to TRBJ2-7; 7 bases map to TRBD1. CDR1 and CDR2 from the germline V gene are MNHNS and SASEGT. Trimming removed 1 base from V and 0 bases from J; junction bases left unmatched: 3. The CDR3 has 15 residues. CDR3 sequence: CASSEGTGYSYEQYF. CDR3 in DNA: TGTGCCAGCAGTGAAGGGACAGGCTACTCCTACGAGCAGTACTTC.